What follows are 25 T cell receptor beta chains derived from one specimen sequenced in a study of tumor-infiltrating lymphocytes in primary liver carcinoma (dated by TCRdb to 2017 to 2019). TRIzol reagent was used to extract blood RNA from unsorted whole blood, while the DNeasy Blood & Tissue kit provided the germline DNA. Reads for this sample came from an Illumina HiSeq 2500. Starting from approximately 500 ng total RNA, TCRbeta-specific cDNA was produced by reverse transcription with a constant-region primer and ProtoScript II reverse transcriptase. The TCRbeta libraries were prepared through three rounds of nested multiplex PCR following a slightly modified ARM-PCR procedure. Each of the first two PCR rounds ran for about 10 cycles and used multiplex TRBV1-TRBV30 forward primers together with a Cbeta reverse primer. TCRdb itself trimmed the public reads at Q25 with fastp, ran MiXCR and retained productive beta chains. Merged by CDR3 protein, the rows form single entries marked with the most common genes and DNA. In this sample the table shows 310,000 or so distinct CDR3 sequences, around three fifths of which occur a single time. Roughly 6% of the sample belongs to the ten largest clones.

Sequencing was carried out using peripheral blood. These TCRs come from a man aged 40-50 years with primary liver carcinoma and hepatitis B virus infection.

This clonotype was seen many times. The CDR3 here is CASSQDPYRDVTGKLFF. The CDR3 nucleotides are TGTGCCAGCAGCCAAGATCCCTACAGGGATGTGACGGGAAAACTGTTTTTT. The chain uses TRBV4-2 and TRBJ1-4, with a tentative D call TRBD1 (6 bases). The ends were cut back, 0 bases at V and 10 bases at J, with 21 bases in the middle. Germline values: CDR1 LGHNA, CDR2 YNFKEQ. The CDR3 length is 17 residues.

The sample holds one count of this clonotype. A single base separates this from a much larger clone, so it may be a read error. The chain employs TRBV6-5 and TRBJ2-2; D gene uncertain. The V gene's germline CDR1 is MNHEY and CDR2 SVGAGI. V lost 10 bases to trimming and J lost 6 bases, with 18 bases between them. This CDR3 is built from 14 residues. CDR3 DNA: TGTGCCAACTCTAAGGGAAGTAGATCCGGGGAGCTGTTTTTT. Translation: CANSKGSRSGELFF.

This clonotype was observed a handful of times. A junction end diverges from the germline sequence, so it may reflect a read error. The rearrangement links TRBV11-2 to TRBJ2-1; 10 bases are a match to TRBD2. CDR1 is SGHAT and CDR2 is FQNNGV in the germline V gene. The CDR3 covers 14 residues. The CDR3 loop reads CVSSGLAAHNEQFF. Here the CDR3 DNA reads TGTGTCAGCAGCGGACTAGCGGCCCACAATGAGCAGTTCTTC.

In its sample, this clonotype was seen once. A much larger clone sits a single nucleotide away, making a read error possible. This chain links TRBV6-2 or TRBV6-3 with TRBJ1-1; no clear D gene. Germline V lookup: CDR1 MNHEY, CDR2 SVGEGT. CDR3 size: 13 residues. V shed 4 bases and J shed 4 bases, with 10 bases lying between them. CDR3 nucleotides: TGTGCCAGCAGTTGCGGGCGTAGCACTGAAGCTTTCTTT. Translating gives CASSCGRSTEAFF.

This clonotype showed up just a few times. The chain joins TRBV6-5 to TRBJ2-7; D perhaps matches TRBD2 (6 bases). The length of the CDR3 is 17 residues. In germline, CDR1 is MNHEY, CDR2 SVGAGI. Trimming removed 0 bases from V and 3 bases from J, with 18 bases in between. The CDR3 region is CASSYSRVGGKVYEQYF. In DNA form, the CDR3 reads TGTGCCAGCAGTTACTCGAGGGTGGGGGGAAAGGTCTACGAGCAGTACTTC.

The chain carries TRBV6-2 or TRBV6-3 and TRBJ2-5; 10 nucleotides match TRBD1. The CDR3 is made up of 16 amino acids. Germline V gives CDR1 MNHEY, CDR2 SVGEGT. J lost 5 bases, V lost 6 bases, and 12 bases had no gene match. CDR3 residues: CASRGRPGQGRETQYF. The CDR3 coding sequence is TGTGCCAGCAGGGGTCGTCCGGGACAGGGGCGGGAGACCCAGTACTTC.

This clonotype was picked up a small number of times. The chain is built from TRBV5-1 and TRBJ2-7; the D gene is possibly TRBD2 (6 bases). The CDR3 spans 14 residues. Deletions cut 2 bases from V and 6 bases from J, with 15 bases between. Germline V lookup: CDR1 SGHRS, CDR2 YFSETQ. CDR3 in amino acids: CASSFGTERGEQYF. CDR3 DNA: TGCGCCAGCAGCTTTGGGACTGAAAGAGGCGAGCAGTACTTC.

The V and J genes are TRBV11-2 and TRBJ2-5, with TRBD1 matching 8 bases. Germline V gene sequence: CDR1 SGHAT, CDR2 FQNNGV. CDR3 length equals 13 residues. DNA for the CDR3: TGTATCAGCAGCTTGGGACAGGACGAGACCCAGTACTTC. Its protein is CISSLGQDETQYF.

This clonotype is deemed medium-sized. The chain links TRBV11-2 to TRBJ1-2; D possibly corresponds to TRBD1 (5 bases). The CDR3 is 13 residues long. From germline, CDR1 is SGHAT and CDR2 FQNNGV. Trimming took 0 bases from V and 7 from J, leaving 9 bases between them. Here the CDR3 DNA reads TGTGCCAGCAGCTTAGAACACACAGGTGGCTACACCTTC. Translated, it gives CASSLEHTGGYTF.

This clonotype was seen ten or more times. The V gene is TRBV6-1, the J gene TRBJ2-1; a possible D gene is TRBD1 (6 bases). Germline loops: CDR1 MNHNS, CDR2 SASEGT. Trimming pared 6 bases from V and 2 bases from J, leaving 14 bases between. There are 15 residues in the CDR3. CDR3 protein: CASSSWTDAYNEQFF. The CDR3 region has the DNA TGTGCCAGCAGCTCTTGGACAGACGCCTACAATGAGCAGTTCTTC.

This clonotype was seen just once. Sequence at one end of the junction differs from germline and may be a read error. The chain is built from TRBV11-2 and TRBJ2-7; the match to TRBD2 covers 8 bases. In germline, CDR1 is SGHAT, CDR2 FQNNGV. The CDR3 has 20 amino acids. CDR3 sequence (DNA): TGTACCAGCAGCTCCAGGACTAGCAGGAGGATGCGAGCGGGATTCTACGAGCAGTACTTC. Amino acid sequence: CTSSSRTSRRMRAGFYEQYF.

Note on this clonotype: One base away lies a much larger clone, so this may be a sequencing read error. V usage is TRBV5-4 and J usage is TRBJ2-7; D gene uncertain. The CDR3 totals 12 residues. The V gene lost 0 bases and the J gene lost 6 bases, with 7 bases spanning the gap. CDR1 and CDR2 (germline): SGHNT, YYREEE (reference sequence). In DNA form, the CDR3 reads TGTGCCAGCAGCTTGGTAGACTCCGAGCAGTACTTC. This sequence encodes CASSLVDSEQYF.

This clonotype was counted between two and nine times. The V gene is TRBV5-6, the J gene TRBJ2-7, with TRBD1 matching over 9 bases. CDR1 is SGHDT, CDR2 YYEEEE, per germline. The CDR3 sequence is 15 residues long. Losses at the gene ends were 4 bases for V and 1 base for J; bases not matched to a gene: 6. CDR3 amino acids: CASSRDGTGSYEQYF. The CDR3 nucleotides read TGTGCCAGCAGCCGGGACGGGACAGGGTCCTACGAGCAGTACTTC.

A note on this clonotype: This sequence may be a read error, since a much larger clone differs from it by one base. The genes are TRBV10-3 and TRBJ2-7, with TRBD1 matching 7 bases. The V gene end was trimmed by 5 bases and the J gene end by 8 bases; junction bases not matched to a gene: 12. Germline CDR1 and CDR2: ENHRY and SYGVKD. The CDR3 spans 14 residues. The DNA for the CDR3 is TGTGCCATCAGTACGACAGGGTCCGGGTACAAGCAGTACTTC. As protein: CAISTTGSGYKQYF.

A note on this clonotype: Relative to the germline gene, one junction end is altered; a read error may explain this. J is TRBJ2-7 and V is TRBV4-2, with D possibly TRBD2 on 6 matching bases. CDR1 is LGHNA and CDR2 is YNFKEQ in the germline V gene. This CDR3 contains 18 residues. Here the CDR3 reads CVSSQARAGGPLSYEQYF. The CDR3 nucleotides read TGTGTCAGCAGCCAAGCGAGGGCAGGAGGGCCTCTATCCTACGAGCAGTACTTC.

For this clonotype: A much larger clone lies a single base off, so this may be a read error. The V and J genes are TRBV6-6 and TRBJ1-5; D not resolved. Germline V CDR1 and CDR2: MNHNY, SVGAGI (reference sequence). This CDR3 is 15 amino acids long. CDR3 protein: CASSSRPLSNQTQHF. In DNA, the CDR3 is TGTGCCAGCAGTTCTAGGCCGCTCAGCAATCAGACCCAGCATTTT.

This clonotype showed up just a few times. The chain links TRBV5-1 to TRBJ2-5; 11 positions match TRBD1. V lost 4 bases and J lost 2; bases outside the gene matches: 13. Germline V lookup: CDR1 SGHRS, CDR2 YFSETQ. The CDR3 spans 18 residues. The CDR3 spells CASSRGRDRGNRQETQYF. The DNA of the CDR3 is TGCGCCAGCAGCCGGGGCCGGGACAGGGGGAACAGACAAGAGACCCAGTACTTC.

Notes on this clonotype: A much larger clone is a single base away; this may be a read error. CDR3 in amino acids: CASSRGRGLAGDEQFF. The CDR3 DNA reads TGTGCCAGCAGTAGAGGACGGGGACTAGCGGGAGATGAGCAGTTCTTC. The chain employs TRBV6-5 and TRBJ2-1, with 14 bases matching TRBD2. CDR1 is MNHEY and CDR2 is SVGAGI in the germline V gene. J lost 8 bases, V lost 5 bases, and 8 bases had no gene match. The CDR3 is made up of 16 amino acids.

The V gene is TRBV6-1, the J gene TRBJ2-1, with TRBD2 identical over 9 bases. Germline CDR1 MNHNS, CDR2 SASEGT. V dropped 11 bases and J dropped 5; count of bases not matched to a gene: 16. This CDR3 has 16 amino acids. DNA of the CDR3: TGTGCCGGCTCCGGGACCCTAGCGGGGACCAACAATGAGCAGTTCTTC. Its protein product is CAGSGTLAGTNNEQFF.

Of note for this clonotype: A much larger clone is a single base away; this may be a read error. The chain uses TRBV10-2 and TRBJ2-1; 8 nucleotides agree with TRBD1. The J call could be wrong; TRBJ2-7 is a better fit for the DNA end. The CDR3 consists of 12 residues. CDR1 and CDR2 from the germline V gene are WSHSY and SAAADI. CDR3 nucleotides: TGCGCCAGCAGTGAGAACAGGGGGGAGCAGTACTTC. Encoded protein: CASSENRGEQYF.

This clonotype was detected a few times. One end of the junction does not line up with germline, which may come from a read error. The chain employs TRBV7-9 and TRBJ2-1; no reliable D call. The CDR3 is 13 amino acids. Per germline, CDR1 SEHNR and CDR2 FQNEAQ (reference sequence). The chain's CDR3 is CASTLGRYNEQFF. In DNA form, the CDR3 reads TGTGCCAGCACCTTAGGTCGGTACAATGAGCAGTTCTTC.

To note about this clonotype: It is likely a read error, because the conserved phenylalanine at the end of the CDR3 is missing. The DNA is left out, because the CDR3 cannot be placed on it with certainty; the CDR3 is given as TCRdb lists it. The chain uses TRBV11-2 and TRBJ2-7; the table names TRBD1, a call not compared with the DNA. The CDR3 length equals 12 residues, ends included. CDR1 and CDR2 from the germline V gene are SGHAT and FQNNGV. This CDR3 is CASSSGTTEQCL.

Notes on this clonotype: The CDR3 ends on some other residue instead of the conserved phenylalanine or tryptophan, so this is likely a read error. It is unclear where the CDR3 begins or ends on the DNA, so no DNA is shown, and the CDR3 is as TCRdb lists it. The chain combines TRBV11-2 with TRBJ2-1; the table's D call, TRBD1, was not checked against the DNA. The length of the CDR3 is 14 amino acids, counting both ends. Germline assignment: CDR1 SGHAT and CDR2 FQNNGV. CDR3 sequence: CASSPGTGGDEQLL.

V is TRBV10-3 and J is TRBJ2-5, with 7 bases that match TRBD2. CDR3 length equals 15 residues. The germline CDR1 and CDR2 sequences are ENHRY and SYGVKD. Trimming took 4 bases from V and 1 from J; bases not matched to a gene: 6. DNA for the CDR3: TGTGCCATCAGTGGTCACCCGGGGGGCCAAGAGACCCAGTACTTC. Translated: CAISGHPGGQETQYF.

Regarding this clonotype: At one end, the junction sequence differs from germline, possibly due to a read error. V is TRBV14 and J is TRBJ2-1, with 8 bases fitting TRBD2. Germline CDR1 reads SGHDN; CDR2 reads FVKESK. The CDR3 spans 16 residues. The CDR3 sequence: CDSSAVAGWVNNEQFF. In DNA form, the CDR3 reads TGTGACAGCAGTGCCGTAGCGGGATGGGTAAACAATGAGCAATTCTTC.